This note documents a single T cell receptor (beta chain) sequence. Trimming stripped 4 bases from V and 2 bases from J, with 18 bases between. The V gene's germline CDR1 is PRHDT and CDR2 FYEKMQ (reference sequence). The CDR3 totals 18 residues. The source of the sample is a study of blood T cell repertoires in COVID-19. Study context: The United States, Italy and Spain provided the acute and convalescent COVID-19 samples.

The method was immunoSEQ multiplex PCR; TCRdb's version includes in-frame clones alone and lacks a portion of them. This table holds about 68,000 clones, 70% to 80% found once. The clonotype comes from a human donor in a cohort sampled during active COVID-19. The material sequenced was peripheral blood. The chain is built from TRBV13 and TRBJ2-6, with a possible D match to TRBD1 (5 bases). As DNA, the CDR3 is TGTGCCAGCAGCTCATGGGGTCAGGGTATTACTGGGGCCAACGTCCTGACTTTC. Its protein is CASSSWGQGITGANVLTF. The complete variable domain, with remaining parts taken from reference TRBV13 and TRBJ2-6, reads AAGVIQSPRHLIKEKRETATLKCYPIPRHDTVYWYQQGPGQDPQFLISFYEKMQSDKGSIPDRFSAQQFSDYHSELNMSSLELGDSALYFCASSSWGQGITGANVLTFGAGSRLTVL.